This TCR beta chain was profiled in a study of Graves' ophthalmopathy and Graves' hyperthyroidism. This clonotype has a count of ten or more. Exclusion applied to patients with other autoimmune diseases, uncontrolled infections, pregnancy or lactation. Amplified material comprised TCR beta CDR3 regions derived from RNA transcripts. HTBI primers were used in a first-round RT-PCR, which preceded a second-round multiplex PCR. MiXCR was run by TCRdb on the multiplex PCR reads, yielding one entry per CDR3 protein. Among 400,000 to 500,000 distinct CDR3 sequences, roughly 21% were seen once, and the ten largest hold approximately 3%. Source material: peripheral blood. The clonotype comes from a woman between 18 and 30 years old with stable Graves' hyperthyroidism.

For the CDR3, the DNA is TGTGCCAGCAGGGCCGGGACAAGCTACGAGCAGTACTTC. Protein sequence: CASRAGTSYEQYF. The chain couples TRBV12-3 or TRBV12-4 to TRBJ2-7, with D perhaps matching TRBD1 (6 bases). The length of the CDR3 is 13 residues. V lost 6 bases and J 3 bases, leaving 12 bases between the germline ends.